This record looks at one T cell receptor (beta chain) sequence and its context. Authors' data handling: ImmunoSEQ supplied junction-only sequences lacking quality scores, so filtering was different. TCRdb's table, derived via immunoSEQ multiplex PCR, lists solely in-frame clones and lacks some. That table supplies the V and J calls and clone size; D and trimming were determined from the DNA. The sample lists around 600,000 clones; 85% to 95% were seen once. The entry originates in a study of shared clonotypes between healthy human individuals. Positive CCR7 selection of CD45RO-negative cells yielded the naive CD8 cells, and terminally differentiated effector memory CD45RA+ cells were excluded. The origin of this receptor is a woman in her twenties or thirties in good health. The material sequenced was naive CD8+ T cells sorted from blood.

As DNA, the CDR3 is TGTGCCAGCAGTTTAGCAGTTGCGGGGAATCAGCCCCAGCATTTT. This codes for CASSLAVAGNQPQHF. The chain links TRBV27 to TRBJ1-5; D gene ambiguous. CDR1 MNHEY and CDR2 SMNVEV come from the germline V gene (reference sequence). The germline V and J ends were trimmed by 2 bases and 4 bases, with 12 bases remaining between them. The CDR3 length is 15 residues.